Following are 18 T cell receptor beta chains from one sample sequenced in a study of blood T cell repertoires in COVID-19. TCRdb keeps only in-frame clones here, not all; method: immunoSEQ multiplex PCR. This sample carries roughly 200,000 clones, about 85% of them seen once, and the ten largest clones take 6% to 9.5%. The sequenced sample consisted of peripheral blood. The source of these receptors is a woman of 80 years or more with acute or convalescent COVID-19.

The CDR3 sequence: CASSVAATNEKLFF. CDR3 DNA sequence: TGTGCCAGCAGCGTAGCTGCAACTAATGAAAAACTGTTTTTT. V is TRBV9 and J is TRBJ1-4; D gene unclear. The germline CDR1 and CDR2 sequences are SGDLS and YYNGEE. The CDR3 consists of 14 residues. V was shortened by 0 bases and J by 0 bases, with 3 bases between the two germline ends.

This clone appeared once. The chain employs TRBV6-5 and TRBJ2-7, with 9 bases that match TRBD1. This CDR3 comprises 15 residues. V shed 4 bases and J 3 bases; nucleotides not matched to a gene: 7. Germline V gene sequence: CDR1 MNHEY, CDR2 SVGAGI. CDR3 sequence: CASSLYAGQGYEQYF. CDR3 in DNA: TGTGCCAGCAGTTTATACGCGGGACAGGGCTACGAGCAGTACTTC.

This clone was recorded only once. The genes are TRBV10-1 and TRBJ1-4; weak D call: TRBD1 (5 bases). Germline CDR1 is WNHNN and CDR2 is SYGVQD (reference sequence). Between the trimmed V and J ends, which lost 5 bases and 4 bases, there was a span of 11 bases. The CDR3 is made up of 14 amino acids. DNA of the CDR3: TGCGCCAGCAGTTCAGGGCATGGTAATGAAAAACTGTTTTTT. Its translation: CASSSGHGNEKLFF.

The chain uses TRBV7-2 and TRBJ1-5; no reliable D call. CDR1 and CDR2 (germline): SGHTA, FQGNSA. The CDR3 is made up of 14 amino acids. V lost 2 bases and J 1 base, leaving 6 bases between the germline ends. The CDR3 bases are TGTGCCAGCAGCTTAACGGAGAGCAATCAGCCCCAGCATTTT. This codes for CASSLTESNQPQHF.

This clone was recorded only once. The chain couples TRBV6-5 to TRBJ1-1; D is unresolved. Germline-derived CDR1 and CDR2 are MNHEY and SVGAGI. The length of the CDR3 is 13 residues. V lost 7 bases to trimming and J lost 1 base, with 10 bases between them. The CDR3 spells CASKRTENTEAFF. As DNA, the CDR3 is TGTGCCAGCAAACGGACTGAGAACACTGAAGCTTTCTTT.

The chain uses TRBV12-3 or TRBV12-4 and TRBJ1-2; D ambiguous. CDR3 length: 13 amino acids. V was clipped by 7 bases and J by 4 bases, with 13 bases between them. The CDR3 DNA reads TGTGCCAGCACTGGGCCGTTGGGCTATGGCTACACCTTC. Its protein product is CASTGPLGYGYTF.

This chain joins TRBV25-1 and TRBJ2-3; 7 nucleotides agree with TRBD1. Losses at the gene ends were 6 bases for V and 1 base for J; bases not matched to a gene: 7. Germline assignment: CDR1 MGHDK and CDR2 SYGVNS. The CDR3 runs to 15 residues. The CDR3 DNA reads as TGTGCCAGCAGCCCCGGACAGGCCCGCACAGATACGCAGTATTTT. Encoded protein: CASSPGQARTDTQYF.

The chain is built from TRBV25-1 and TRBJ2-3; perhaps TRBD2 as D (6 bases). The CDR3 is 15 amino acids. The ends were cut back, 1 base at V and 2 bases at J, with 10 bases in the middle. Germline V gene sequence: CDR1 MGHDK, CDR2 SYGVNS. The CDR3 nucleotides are TGTGCCAGCAGTGAATTCGCGGGAAACACAGATACGCAGTATTTT. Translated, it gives CASSEFAGNTDTQYF.

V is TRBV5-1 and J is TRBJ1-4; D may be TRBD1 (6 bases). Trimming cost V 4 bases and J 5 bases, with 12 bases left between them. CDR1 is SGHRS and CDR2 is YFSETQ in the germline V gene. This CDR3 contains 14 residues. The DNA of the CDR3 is TGCGCCAGCAGCCCGGACAGCCCCAATGAAAAACTGTTTTTT. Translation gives CASSPDSPNEKLFF. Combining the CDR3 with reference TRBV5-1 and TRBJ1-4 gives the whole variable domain KAGVTQTPRYLIKTRGQQVTLSCSPISGHRSVSWYQQTPGQGLQFLFEYFSETQRNKGNFPGRFSGRQFSNSRSEMNVSTLELGDSALYLCASSPDSPNEKLFFGSGTQLSVL.

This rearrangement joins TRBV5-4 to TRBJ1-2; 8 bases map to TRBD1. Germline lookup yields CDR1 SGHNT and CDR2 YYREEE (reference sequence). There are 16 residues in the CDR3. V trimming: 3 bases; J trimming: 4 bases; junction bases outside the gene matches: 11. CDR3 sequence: CASSWKPGQEVYGYTF. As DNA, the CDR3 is TGTGCCAGCAGCTGGAAACCGGGACAGGAAGTCTATGGCTACACCTTC.

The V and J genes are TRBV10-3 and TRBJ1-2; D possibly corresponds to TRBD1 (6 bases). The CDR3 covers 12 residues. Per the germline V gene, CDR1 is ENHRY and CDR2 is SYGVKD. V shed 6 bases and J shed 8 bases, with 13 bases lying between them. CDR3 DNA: TGTGCCATCAGCCCCAGGGGAGGGGGCTACACCTTC. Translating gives CAISPRGGGYTF.

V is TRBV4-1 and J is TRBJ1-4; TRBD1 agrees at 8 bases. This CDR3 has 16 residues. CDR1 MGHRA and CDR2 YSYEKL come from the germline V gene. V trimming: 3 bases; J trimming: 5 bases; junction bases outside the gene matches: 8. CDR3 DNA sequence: TGCGCCAGCAGCCAGGGAGCAGGGGGCAGAAATGAAAAACTGTTTTTT. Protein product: CASSQGAGGRNEKLFF.

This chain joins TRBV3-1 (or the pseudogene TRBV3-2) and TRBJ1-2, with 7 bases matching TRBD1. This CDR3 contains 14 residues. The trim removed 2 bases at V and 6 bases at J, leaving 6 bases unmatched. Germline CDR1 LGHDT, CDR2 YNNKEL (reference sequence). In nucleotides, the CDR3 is TGTGCCAGCAGCCAATACCGGGACAGCGATGGCTACACCTTC. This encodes CASSQYRDSDGYTF.

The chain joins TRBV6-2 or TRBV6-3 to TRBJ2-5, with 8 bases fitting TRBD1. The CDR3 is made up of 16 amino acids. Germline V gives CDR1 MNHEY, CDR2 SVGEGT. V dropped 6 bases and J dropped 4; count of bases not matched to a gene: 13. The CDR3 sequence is CASSSDRAGRVETQYF. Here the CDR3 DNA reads TGTGCCAGCAGCTCGGACAGGGCAGGAAGAGTAGAGACCCAGTACTTC.

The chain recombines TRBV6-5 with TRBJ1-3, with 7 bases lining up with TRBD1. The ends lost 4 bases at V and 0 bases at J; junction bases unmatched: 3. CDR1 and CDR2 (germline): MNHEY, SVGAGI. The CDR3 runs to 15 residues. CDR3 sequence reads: CASSSTGVSGNTIYF. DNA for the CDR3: TGTGCCAGCAGTTCCACAGGGGTCTCTGGAAACACCATATATTTT.

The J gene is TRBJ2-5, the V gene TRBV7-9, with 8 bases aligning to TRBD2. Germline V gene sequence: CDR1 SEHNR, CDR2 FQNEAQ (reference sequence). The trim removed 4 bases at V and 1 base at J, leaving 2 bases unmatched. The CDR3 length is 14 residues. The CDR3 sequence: CASSSGRAQETQYF. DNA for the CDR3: TGTGCCAGCAGCTCCGGGAGGGCCCAAGAGACCCAGTACTTC.

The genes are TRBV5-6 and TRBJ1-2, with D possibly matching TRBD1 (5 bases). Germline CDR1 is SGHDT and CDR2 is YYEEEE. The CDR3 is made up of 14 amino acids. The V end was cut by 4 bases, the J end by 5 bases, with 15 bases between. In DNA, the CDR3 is TGTGCCAGCAGCCACCGGGGAGGGGTATATGGCTACACCTTC. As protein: CASSHRGGVYGYTF.

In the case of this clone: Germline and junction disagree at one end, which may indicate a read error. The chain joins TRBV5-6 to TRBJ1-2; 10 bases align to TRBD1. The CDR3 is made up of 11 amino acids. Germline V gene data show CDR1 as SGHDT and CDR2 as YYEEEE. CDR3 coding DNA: TGTGCCAGCAGCGCGACAGGGGGCCGGGACTTC. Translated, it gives CASSATGGRDF.